The clone carrying this T cell receptor (beta chain) was observed once. The antigen is unknown. This record comes from a study of cytomegalovirus exposure and HLA in healthy donors. Study conclusions and caveats: The study recorded more than 150 TCR beta chains that were cytomegalovirus-associated. Reportedly, fewer N-insertions than the approximately 680-donor mean appeared in an Asian-associated ancestry cluster in a later analysis.

This CDR3 has 16 amino acids. Germline V gene lookup returns CDR1 KGHSH and CDR2 LQKENI. V was pared by 4 bases and J by 8 bases, with 14 bases of the junction left unmatched. The PCR contained 60 Vbeta and 13 Jbeta primers. As processed by the authors: A later analysis tallied 75 million to 80 million unique TCR beta chains, around 11 million of them shared. Clones were sequenced by immunoSEQ multiplex PCR, and TCRdb holds only the in-frame ones, with some missing. That table supplies the V and J calls and clone size; D and trimming were determined from the DNA. This sample has more than 95,000 clones; 50% to 80% occur once, and the top ten carry more than 2.5%.

The receptor comes from a man between 60 and 75 years old in good health and CMV-seronegative. Source material: PBMCs. This chain uses TRBV18 with TRBJ2-1; 7 nucleotides match TRBD1. CDR3 amino acids: CASSRPRDSFWDEQFF. The CDR3 bases are TGTGCCAGCTCACGCCCCCGGGACAGTTTTTGGGATGAGCAGTTCTTC.